These 10 T cell receptor beta chains originate from one sample sequenced in a study of T cells after yellow fever vaccination. TCRdb analysed the 5' RACE reads with MiXCR anew, one entry per CDR3 protein. Of 400,000 to 450,000 distinct CDR3 sequences listed, 18% are singletons. Sequenced here: PBMCs, sampled before the yellow fever booster vaccination. The receptors were gathered from a man between 18 and 35 years old who received the YFV17D yellow fever vaccine.

This chain connects TRBV7-9 to TRBJ2-1, with D perhaps matching TRBD1 (5 bases). The CDR3 covers 17 residues. CDR1 is SEHNR and CDR2 is FQNEAQ in the germline V gene (reference sequence). V was pared by 0 bases and J by 8 bases, with 20 bases between. Written as DNA, the CDR3 is TGTGCCAGCAGCTTAGCGACCCCCCCAGGGCTTGGGGATGAGCAGTTCTTC. It is translated as CASSLATPPGLGDEQFF.

CDR3 sequence: CASSTREGDTQYF. The DNA for the CDR3 is TGTGCCAGCAGCACACGCGAGGGGGATACGCAGTATTTT. The chain uses TRBV7-3 and TRBJ2-3; D is perhaps TRBD1 or TRBD2 (5 bases each). CDR3 length equals 13 residues. Germline-derived CDR1 and CDR2 are SGHTA and FQGTGA. Trimming removed 5 bases from V and 6 bases from J, with 12 bases in between. Combining the CDR3 with reference TRBV7-3 and TRBJ2-3 gives the whole variable domain GAGVSQTPSNKVTEKGKYVELRCDPISGHTALYWYRQSLGQGPEFLIYFQGTGAADDSGLPNDRFFAVRPEGSVSTLKIQRTERGDSAVYLCASSTREGDTQYFGPGTRLTVL.

This CDR3 is CASSLEGAGYTF. The CDR3 DNA sequence: TGCGCCAGCAGCTTGGAGGGGGCCGGCTACACCTTC. The chain has TRBV5-1 and TRBJ1-2; the match to TRBD1 covers 7 bases. The germline gives CDR1 SGHRS, CDR2 YFSETQ. Germline trimming cut 0 bases from V and 8 bases from J; bases unmatched to any gene: 1. The CDR3 runs to 12 residues.

This clonotype was recorded a few times. V and J are TRBV20-1 and TRBJ1-1, with 7 positions matching TRBD1. The CDR3 sequence is 12 residues long. The germline CDR1 and CDR2 sequences are DFQATT and SNEGSKA (reference sequence). Trimming took 5 bases from V and 1 from J; bases not matched to a gene: 1. The CDR3 here is CSARDRNTEAFF. CDR3 coding DNA: TGCAGTGCTCGGGACAGGAACACTGAAGCTTTCTTT.

The chain links TRBV12-3 or TRBV12-4 to TRBJ1-5; possible D gene TRBD1, 5 bases. The CDR3 runs to 14 residues. Trimming removed 3 bases at V and 1 base at J, with 7 bases between. The CDR3: CASSFRDSNQPQHF. CDR3 nucleotides: TGTGCCAGCAGTTTCCGGGACAGCAATCAGCCCCAGCATTTT.

CDR3 loop: CATQGRIVTDTQYF. Written as DNA, the CDR3 is TGTGCCACCCAGGGCAGGATAGTAACAGATACGCAGTATTTT. This chain connects TRBV15 to TRBJ2-3, with D maybe TRBD1 (5 bases). The CDR3 runs 14 residues. The V gene lost 8 bases and the J gene lost 3 bases, with 15 bases spanning the gap. Per germline, CDR1 LNHNV and CDR2 YYDKDF (reference sequence). The full variable domain, completed using reference TRBV15 and TRBJ2-3, is DAMVIQNPRYQVTQFGKPVTLSCSQTLNHNVMYWYQQKSSQAPKLLFHYYDKDFNNEADTPDNFQSRRPNTSFCFLDIRSPGLGDTAMYLCATQGRIVTDTQYFGPGTRLTVL.

V is TRBV6-5 and J is TRBJ2-3, with a tentative D call TRBD1 (5 bases). Trimming left V 2 bases short and J 1 base short, with 7 bases between. This CDR3 spans 14 amino acids. In germline, CDR1 is MNHEY, CDR2 SVGAGI. CDR3 in DNA: TGTGCCAGCAGTTACACAGGACGCACAGATACGCAGTATTTT. This translates into CASSYTGRTDTQYF.

This clonotype was seen only a few times. V gene TRBV9 combines with J gene TRBJ1-2, with D hard to call. The CDR3 covers 15 residues. V lost 0 bases to trimming and J lost 3 bases, with 12 bases between them. The germline V gene has CDR1 SGDLS and CDR2 YYNGEE. CDR3 in DNA: TGTGCCAGCAGCGTAGTACATCCGGGAGACTATGGCTACACCTTC. Translation gives CASSVVHPGDYGYTF.

This chain links TRBV5-4 with TRBJ1-6; D gene unclear. Germline V gives CDR1 SGHNT, CDR2 YYREEE (reference sequence). The CDR3 has 15 amino acids. The V end lost 0 bases, the J end lost 7 bases, and 11 bases lay between the germline ends. The chain's CDR3 is CASSLDFTGNSPLHF. CDR3 coding DNA: TGTGCCAGCAGCTTGGATTTTACGGGGAATTCACCCCTCCACTTT. Full variable domain (outside the CDR3, taken from reference TRBV5-4 and TRBJ1-6): ETGVTQSPTHLIKTRGQQVTLRCSSQSGHNTVSWYQQALGQGPQFIFQYYREEENGRGNFPPRFSGLQFPNYSSELNVNALELDDSALYLCASSLDFTGNSPLHFGNGTRLTVT.

V and J are TRBV11-2 and TRBJ2-7; no clear D gene. V lost 3 bases and J 1 base, leaving 10 bases between the germline ends. The length of the CDR3 is 14 residues. Germline V gene sequence: CDR1 SGHAT, CDR2 FQNNGV. CDR3 coding DNA: TGTGCCAGCAGCTTCAACAGTTTTTCCTACGAGCAGTACTTC. Translation gives CASSFNSFSYEQYF.